These 10 T cell receptor beta chains were all obtained from the same sample, sequenced in a study of identical twins. TCRdb ran MiXCR on the 5' RACE reads and lists one entry per CDR3 protein. The profile covers around 1.7 million distinct CDR3 sequences, with more than 30% appearing a single time and under 0.35% taken by the ten largest. Sequencing was carried out using cord blood. The origin of the receptors is a newborn girl in good health.

The rearrangement joins TRBV25-1 to TRBJ2-3; D unresolved. The J call may be faulty, since TRBJ1-5 better matches the DNA end. This CDR3 is 13 amino acids long. The germline CDR1 and CDR2 sequences are MGHDK and SYGVNS. In nucleotides, the CDR3 is TGTGCCAGCACTCATTCTAGCACAGATACGCAGCATTTT. Translated, it gives CASTHSSTDTQHF.

The chain employs TRBV4-1 and TRBJ1-1; D call uncertain. Trimming shortened V by 1 base and J by 7 bases, and 7 bases separated the two germline ends. Germline values: CDR1 MGHRA, CDR2 YSYEKL. The CDR3 has 12 residues. The CDR3 DNA sequence: TGCGCCAGCAGCCAAGCTCAAGATGAAGCTTTCTTT. Translation gives CASSQAQDEAFF.

The CDR3 loop reads CASSQDSASGGVAKNIQYF. CDR3 coding DNA: TGTGCCAGCAGCCAAGATTCGGCTAGCGGGGGGGTAGCCAAAAACATTCAGTACTTC. The chain couples TRBV3-1 to TRBJ2-4; 12 nucleotides align to TRBD2. V lost 0 bases and J lost 0; bases outside the gene matches: 6. Germline values: CDR1 LGHDT, CDR2 YNNKEL (reference sequence). This CDR3 has 19 residues.

This sequence joins TRBV6-2 or TRBV6-3 and TRBJ2-5; D possibly corresponds to TRBD1 (6 bases). The CDR3 extends over 14 amino acids. With 7 bases removed from V and 3 bases from J, the gap between germline ends came to 15 bases. Germline-derived CDR1 and CDR2 are MNHEY and SVGEGT. CDR3 loop: CASTGGQYKETQYF. CDR3 sequence (DNA): TGTGCCAGCACCGGCGGACAGTACAAAGAGACCCAGTACTTC.

The chain employs TRBV10-3 and TRBJ2-7; 11 bases line up with TRBD2. V shed 5 bases and J 4 bases; nucleotides not matched to a gene: 4. Looked up from germline, CDR1 is ENHRY and CDR2 is SYGVKD. This CDR3 is 14 amino acids long. CDR3 region: CAISPSGGIYEQYF. For the CDR3, the DNA is TGTGCCATCAGTCCTAGCGGGGGGATTTACGAGCAGTACTTC.

This clonotype was recorded a few times. The V and J genes are TRBV4-2 and TRBJ2-5; possible D gene TRBD2, 5 bases. This CDR3 has 14 amino acids. Between the trimmed V and J ends, which lost 0 bases and 3 bases, there was a span of 8 bases. Germline CDR1 is LGHNA and CDR2 is YNFKEQ. CDR3 in amino acids: CASSQENSEETQYF. The CDR3 region has the DNA TGTGCCAGCAGCCAAGAGAATAGCGAAGAGACCCAGTACTTC.

The chain recombines TRBV30 with TRBJ2-1; D is ambiguous. With the DNA end fitting TRBJ2-7 better, the J assignment may be wrong. The CDR3 is 14 residues long. Germline-derived CDR1 and CDR2 are GTSNPN and SVGIG (reference sequence). The CDR3 nucleotides are TGTGCCTGGAGTGTAAGCCTCACCTACAATGAGCAGTACTTC. Amino acid sequence: CAWSVSLTYNEQYF.

The chain has TRBV10-3 and TRBJ1-3; D is ambiguous. Germline V gives CDR1 ENHRY, CDR2 SYGVKD. Trimming left V 6 bases short and J 0 bases short, with 9 bases between. This CDR3 region has 14 residues. CDR3 protein: CAIRGWDSGNTIYF. In nucleotides, the CDR3 is TGTGCCATCAGGGGATGGGACTCTGGAAACACCATATATTTT.

This clonotype was counted a few times. The chain carries TRBV4-2 and TRBJ2-5; 10 positions agree with TRBD2. The CDR3 totals 16 residues. Trimming at V came to 1 base and at J to 1 base, leaving 3 bases not matched to a gene. The germline V gene encodes CDR1 LGHNA and CDR2 YNFKEQ. The CDR3: CASSQGTSGLQETQYF. DNA for the CDR3: TGTGCCAGCAGCCAAGGGACTAGCGGTCTCCAAGAGACCCAGTACTTC.

This chain uses TRBV10-1 with TRBJ2-3; D gene uncertain. The CDR3 consists of 13 residues. V lost 4 bases and J lost 6, with 11 bases in between. Looked up from germline, CDR1 is WNHNN and CDR2 is SYGVQD (reference sequence). The CDR3 region has the DNA TGCGCCAGCAGTGTAAATGGCCTCGATACGCAGTATTTT. Translated: CASSVNGLDTQYF.